This T cell receptor beta chain originates from a study of T cell responses to AZD1222 COVID-19 vaccine. Overall study: Doses given second, at about 4 or about 12 weeks, were pooled. Overall study findings and caveats: Researchers took repertoire samples only after the peak T cell response had come. Most donors were white British and more were female, and clonal diversity was possibly underestimated. Seropositive status at baseline applied to only 6 or 7 AZD1222 recipients.

This clone was observed a handful of times. The antigen is undetermined. Libraries were prepared by immunoSEQ multiplex PCR; TCRdb keeps only in-frame clonotypes and omits some of them. The data hold over 100,000 clones, with approximately 84% observed a single time. The CDR3 loop spans 17 amino acids. V dropped 5 bases and J dropped 5; count of bases not matched to a gene: 17. Per the germline V gene, CDR1 is SGHDN and CDR2 is FVKESK. The source of this sequence is an adult in good health. The sequencing here drew on peripheral blood, taken on day 0 of AZD1222 vaccination. The V gene is TRBV14, the J gene TRBJ2-7, with 8 bases that match TRBD1. As DNA, the CDR3 is TGTGCCAGCAGCTCCCCACCTCAGGGGGCGCGTATCGACGAGCAGTACTTC. This sequence encodes CASSSPPQGARIDEQYF.